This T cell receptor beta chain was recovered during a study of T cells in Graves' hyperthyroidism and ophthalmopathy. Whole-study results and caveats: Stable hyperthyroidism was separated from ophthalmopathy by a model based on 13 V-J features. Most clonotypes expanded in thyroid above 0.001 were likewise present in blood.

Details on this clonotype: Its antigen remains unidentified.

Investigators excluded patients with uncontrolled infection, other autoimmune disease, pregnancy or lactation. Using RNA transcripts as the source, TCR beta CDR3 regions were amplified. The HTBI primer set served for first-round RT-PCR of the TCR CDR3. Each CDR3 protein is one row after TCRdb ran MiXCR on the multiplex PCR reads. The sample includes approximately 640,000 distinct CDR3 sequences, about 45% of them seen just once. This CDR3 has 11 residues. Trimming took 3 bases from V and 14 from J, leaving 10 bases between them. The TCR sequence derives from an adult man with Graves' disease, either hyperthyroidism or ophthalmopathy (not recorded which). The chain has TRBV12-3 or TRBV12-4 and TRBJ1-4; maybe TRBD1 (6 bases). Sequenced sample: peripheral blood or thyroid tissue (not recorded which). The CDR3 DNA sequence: TGTGCCAGCAGTTTGGGGGGGGCCCTGTTTTTT. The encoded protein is CASSLGGALFF.